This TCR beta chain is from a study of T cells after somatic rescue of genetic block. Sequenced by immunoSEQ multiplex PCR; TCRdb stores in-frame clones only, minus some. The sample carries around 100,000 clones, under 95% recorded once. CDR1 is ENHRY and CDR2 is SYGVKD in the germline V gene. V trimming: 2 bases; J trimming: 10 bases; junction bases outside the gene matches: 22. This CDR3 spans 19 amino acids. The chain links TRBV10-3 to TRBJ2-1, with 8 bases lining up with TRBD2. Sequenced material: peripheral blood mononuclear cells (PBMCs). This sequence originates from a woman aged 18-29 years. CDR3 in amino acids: CAISERLAGPSNRQSEQFF. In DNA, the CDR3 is TGTGCCATCAGTGAGCGGCTAGCGGGCCCCAGCAATCGGCAATCGGAGCAGTTCTTC.